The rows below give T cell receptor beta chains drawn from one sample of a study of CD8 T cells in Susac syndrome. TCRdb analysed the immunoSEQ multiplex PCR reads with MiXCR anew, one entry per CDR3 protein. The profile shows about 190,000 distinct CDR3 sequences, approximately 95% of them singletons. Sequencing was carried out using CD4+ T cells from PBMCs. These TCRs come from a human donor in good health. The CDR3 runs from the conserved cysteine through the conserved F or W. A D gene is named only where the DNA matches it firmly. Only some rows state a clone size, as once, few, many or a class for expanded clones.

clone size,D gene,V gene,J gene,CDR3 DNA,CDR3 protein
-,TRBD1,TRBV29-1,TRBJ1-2,TGCAGCGTTGTCGCGGACAGGCCTAACTATGGCTACACCTTC,CSVVADRPNYGYTF
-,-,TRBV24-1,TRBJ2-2,TGTGCCACCAGCGAATTTGGGCCGGTGTCCGGGGAGCTGTTTTTT,CATSEFGPVSGELFF
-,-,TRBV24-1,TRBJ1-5,TGTGCCACCTCGATGGCGGGCTCCAATCAGCCCCAGCATTTT,CATSMAGSNQPQHF
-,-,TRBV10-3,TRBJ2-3,TGTGCCATCAGTGAGGCACGGGGCGCAGATACGCAGTATTTT,CAISEARGADTQYF
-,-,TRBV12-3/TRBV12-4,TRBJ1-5,TGTGCCAGCAGTTGGTTGGGGATTAATAGCAATCAGCCCCAGCATTTT,CASSWLGINSNQPQHF
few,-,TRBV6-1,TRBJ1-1,TGTGCCAGCAGTCTTGATGGGCTCTGGAACACTGAAGCTTTCTTT,CASSLDGLWNTEAFF
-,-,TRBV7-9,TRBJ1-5,TGTGCCAGCAGCTTTGGGGGGCTGGGCAATCAGCCCCAGCATTTT,CASSFGGLGNQPQHF
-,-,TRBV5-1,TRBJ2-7,TGCGCCAGCAGCCCCTCCCCAGGCCATTCCTACGAGCAGTACTTC,CASSPSPGHSYEQYF
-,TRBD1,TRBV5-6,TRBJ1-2,TGTGCCAGCAGCCCATTAGGGGACAGGGGGAAGCCTAACTATGGCTACACCTTC,CASSPLGDRGKPNYGYTF
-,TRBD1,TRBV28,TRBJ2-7,TGTGCCAGCAGTTCCCCGGGACAGCCCTACGAGCAGTACTTC,CASSSPGQPYEQYF
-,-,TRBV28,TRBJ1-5,TGTGCCAGCAGTTTAACAGTGTCGGTCCAGCATTTT,CASSLTVSVQHF
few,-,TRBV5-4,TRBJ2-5,TGTGCCAGCAGCTTGGGGGGCGTGACCCAGTACTTC,CASSLGGVTQYF
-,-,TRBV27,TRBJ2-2,TGTGCCAGCAGTTTATTCGGGGGTGGCACCGGGGAGCTGTTTTTT,CASSLFGGGTGELFF
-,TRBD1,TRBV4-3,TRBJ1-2,TGCGCCAGCAGCCATGTCGGGACAGGGGTTAACTATGGCTACACCTTC,CASSHVGTGVNYGYTF
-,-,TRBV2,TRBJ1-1,TGTGCCAGCAGTGCCCCCGACGAAGGGGCTGAAGCTTTCTTT,CASSAPDEGAEAFF
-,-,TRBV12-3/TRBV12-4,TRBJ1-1,TGTGCCACCTCCCCCAGCACGAACACTGAAGCTTTCTTT,CATSPSTNTEAFF
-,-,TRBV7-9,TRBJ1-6,TGTGCCAGCAGCCTAGAGGCGGGGCATAAATCCCCCCTCCACTTT,CASSLEAGHKSPLHF
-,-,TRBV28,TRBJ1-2,TGTGCCAGCAGAAGCCCGGGACGGAACTATGGCTACACCTTC,CASRSPGRNYGYTF
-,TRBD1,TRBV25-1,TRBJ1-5,TGTGCCAGCGGCTTGGGACAGAGCAATCAGCCCCAGCATTTT,CASGLGQSNQPQHF
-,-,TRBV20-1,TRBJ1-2,TGCAGTGCTAGAGATGGGGGGACCAACTATGGCTACACCTTC,CSARDGGTNYGYTF
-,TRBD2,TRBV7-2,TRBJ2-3,TGTGCCAGCAGCTTAGGACTAGCGGGGGCCCGGGGGGATACGCAGTATTTT,CASSLGLAGARGDTQYF
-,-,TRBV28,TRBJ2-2,TGTGCCAGCAGTACAGTAAACACCGGGGAGCTGTTTTTT,CASSTVNTGELFF
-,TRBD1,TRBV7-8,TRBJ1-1,TGTGCCAGCAGCCACCGGACAGGGAGGAACACTGAAGCTTTCTTT,CASSHRTGRNTEAFF
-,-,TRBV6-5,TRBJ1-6,TGTGCCAGCAGTTACTCGGGGACAAAGAATTCACCCCTCCACTTT,CASSYSGTKNSPLHF
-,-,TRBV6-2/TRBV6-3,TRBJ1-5,TGTGCCAGCATAGACAGCGTTGATCAGCCCCAGCATTTT,CASIDSVDQPQHF
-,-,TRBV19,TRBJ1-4,TGTGCCAGTAGTGGCCGAGGCACTAATGAAAAACTGTTTTTT,CASSGRGTNEKLFF
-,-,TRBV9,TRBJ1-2,TGTGCCAGCAGCGTAGACCCCTCAAGACCGGGAAACTATGGCTACACCTTC,CASSVDPSRPGNYGYTF
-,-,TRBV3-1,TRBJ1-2,TGTGCCAGCAGCCAAGACGGCAGCGTCAACTATGGCTACACCTTC,CASSQDGSVNYGYTF
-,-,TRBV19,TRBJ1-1,TGTGCCAGTAGTATTTCTTTGGGCACTGAAGCTTTCTTT,CASSISLGTEAFF
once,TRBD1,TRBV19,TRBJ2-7,TGTGCCAGTAGTACTGTCCCGACAGGGGTGTCCTACGAGCAGTACTTC,CASSTVPTGVSYEQYF
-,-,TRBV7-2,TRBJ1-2,TGTGCCAGCAGCCTAGACAGGCGGACCTATGGCTACACCTTC,CASSLDRRTYGYTF
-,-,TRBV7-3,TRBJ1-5,TGTGCCAGCAGCCCAGGGGCAGGTCAGCCCCAGCATTTT,CASSPGAGQPQHF
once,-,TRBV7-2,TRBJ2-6,TGTGCCAGCAGCTCAGGAGGGGCGAGTAACGTCCTGACTTTC,CASSSGGASNVLTF
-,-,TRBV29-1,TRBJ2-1,TGCAGCGTTGAAGATCGGGCGGAGAGCTCCTACAATGAGCAGTTCTTC,CSVEDRAESSYNEQFF
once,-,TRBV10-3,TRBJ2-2,TGTGCCATCAGTGAACAGGGATTGGGCACCGGGGAGCTGTTTTTT,CAISEQGLGTGELFF
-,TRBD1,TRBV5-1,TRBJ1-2,TGCGCCAGCAGCTTCTCCCCGGGACAGGAGTATGGCTACACCTTC,CASSFSPGQEYGYTF
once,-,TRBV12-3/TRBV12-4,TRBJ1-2,TGTGCCAGCAGTTTAGCGCTAAGAGGGAATCGCGGCTACACCTTC,CASSLALRGNRGYTF
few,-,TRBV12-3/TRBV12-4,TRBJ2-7,TGTGCCAGCAGTTTAGCTGGCTACGAGCAGTACTTC,CASSLAGYEQYF
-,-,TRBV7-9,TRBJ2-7,TGTGCCAGCACCGCCTCCTACGAGCAGTACTTC,CASTASYEQYF
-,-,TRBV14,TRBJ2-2,TGTGCCAGCGAGGGACCACAGGACACCGGGGAGCTGTTTTTT,CASEGPQDTGELFF
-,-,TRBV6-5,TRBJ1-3,TGTGCCAGCAGCTACGACACTGGCTCTGGAAACACCATATATTTT,CASSYDTGSGNTIYF
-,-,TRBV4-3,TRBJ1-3,TGCGCCAGCAGCCAGCAGGGGTCCGTAAACACCATATATTTT,CASSQQGSVNTIYF
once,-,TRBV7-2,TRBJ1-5,TGTGCCAGCAGCCGTAGGAGCGGGGATCAGCCCCAGCATTTT,CASSRRSGDQPQHF